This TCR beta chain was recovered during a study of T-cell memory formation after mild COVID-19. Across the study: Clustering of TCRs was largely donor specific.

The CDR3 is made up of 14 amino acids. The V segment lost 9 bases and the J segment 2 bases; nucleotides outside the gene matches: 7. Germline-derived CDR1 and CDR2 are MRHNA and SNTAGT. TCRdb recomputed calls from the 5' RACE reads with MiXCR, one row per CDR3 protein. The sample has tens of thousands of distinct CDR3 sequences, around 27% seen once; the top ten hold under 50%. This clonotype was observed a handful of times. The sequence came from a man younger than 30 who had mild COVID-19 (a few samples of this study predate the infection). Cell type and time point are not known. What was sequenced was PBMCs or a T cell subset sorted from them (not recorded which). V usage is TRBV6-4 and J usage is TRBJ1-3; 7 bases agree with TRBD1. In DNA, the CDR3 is TGTGCCAGTACACAGGGGAAGCCTGGAAACACCATATATTTT. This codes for CASTQGKPGNTIYF.